The sequence of this T cell receptor beta chain was determined in a study of T cell responses to AZD1222 COVID-19 vaccine. Trimming took 0 bases from V and 9 from J, leaving 21 bases between them. The germline V gene encodes CDR1 LNHNV and CDR2 YYDKDF (reference sequence). The CDR3 consists of 16 residues. Sequenced by immunoSEQ multiplex PCR; TCRdb stores in-frame clones only, minus some. The sample lists approximately 85,000 clones, 70% to 90% occurring once. The receptor's source is an adult in good health. The material sequenced was peripheral blood, taken on day 0 of AZD1222 vaccination. V is TRBV15 and J is TRBJ2-7; D is perhaps TRBD2 (6 bases). CDR3: CATSRDLEGAGWGQYF. CDR3 in DNA: TGTGCCACCAGCAGAGATCTGGAGGGAGCCGGGTGGGGGCAGTACTTC.